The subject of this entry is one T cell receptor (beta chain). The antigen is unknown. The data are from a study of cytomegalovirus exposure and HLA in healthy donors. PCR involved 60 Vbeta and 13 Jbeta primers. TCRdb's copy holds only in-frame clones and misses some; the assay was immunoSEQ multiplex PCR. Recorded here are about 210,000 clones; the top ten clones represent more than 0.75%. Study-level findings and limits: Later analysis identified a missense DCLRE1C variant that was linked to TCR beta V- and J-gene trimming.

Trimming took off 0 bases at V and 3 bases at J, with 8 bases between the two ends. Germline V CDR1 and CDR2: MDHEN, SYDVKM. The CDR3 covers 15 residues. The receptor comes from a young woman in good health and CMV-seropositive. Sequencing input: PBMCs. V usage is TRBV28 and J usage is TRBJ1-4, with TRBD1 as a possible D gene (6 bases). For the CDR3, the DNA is TGTGCCAGCAGTTTATGGGCAGGGGCTAATGAAAAACTGTTTTTT. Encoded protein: CASSLWAGANEKLFF.